This T cell receptor (beta chain) was sequenced during a study of blood T cell repertoires in COVID-19. Study at large: Specimens from acute and convalescent COVID-19 originated in the United States, Italy and Spain. T cells, B-cell-depleted T cells, or PBMCs provided the cDNA or gDNA that served as material.

V was clipped by 4 bases and J by 7 bases, with 9 bases between them. The CDR3 runs to 12 residues. Germline CDR1 is SGHRS and CDR2 is YFSETQ. This clone was observed once. Original data processing: Estimation of nucleated cell counts relied on the amplification of reference gene primers. The data were produced by immunoSEQ multiplex PCR, yet TCRdb's version contains in-frame clones alone and is incomplete. V, J and clone size derive from that table, while D and trimming were established from the DNA sequence. The sample contains 250,000 or so clones, about 82% of which appear only once. The chain combines TRBV5-1 with TRBJ2-1; D is unclear. The receptor comes from a man older than 75 with acute or convalescent COVID-19. Sequencing was performed on peripheral blood. The CDR3 DNA sequence: TGCGCCAGCAGCCCGCTAGAGAATGAGCAGTTCTTC. This translates into CASSPLENEQFF.